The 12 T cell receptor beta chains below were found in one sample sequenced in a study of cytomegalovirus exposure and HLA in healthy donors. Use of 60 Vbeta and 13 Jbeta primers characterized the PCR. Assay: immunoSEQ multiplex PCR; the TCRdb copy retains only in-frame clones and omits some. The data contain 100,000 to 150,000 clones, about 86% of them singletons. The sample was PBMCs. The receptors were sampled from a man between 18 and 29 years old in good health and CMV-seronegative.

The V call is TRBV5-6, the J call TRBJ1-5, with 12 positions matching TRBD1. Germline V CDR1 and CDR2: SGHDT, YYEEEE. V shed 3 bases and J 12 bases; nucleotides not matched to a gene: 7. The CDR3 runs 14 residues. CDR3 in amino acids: CASSSGTGGRIQHF. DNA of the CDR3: TGTGCCAGCAGCTCGGGGACAGGGGGCAGGATCCAGCATTTT. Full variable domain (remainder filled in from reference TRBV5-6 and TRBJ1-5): DAGVTQSPTHLIKTRGQQVTLRCSPKSGHDTVSWYQQALGQGPQFIFQYYEEEERQRGNFPDRFSGHQFPNYSSELNVNALLLGDSALYLCASSSGTGGRIQHFGDGTRLSIL.

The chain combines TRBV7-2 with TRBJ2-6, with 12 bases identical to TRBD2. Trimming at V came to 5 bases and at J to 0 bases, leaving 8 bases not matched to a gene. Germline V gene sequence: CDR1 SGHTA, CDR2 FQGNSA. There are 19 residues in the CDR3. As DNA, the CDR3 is TGTGCCAGCAGCCCAAGACTAGCGGGGGCGACCTCTGGGGCCAACGTCCTGACTTTC. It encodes CASSPRLAGATSGANVLTF.

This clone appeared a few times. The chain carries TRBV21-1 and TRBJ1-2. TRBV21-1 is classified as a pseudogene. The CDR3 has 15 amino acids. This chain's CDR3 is CASTRGGQGKGGYTF. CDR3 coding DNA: TGTGCCAGCACTCGGGGGGGGCAGGGAAAAGGGGGCTACACCTTC.

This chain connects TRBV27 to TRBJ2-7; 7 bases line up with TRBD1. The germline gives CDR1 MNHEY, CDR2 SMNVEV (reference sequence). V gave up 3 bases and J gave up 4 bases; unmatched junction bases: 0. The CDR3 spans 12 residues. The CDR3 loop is CASSFRGYEQYF. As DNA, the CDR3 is TGTGCCAGCAGTTTCAGGGGGTACGAGCAGTACTTC.

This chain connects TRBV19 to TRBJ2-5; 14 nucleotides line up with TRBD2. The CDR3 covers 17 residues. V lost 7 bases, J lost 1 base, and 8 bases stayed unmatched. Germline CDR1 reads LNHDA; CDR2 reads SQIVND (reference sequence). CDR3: CASNSLGTSGGQETQYF. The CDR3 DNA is TGTGCCAGTAATTCATTAGGGACTAGCGGGGGCCAAGAGACCCAGTACTTC.

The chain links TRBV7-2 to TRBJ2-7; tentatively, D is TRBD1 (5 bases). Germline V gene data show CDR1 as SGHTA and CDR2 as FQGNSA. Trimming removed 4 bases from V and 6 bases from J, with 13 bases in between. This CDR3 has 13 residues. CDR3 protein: CASSSTFDSEQYF. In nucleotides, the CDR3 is TGTGCCAGCAGCTCAACCTTCGACAGCGAGCAGTACTTC.

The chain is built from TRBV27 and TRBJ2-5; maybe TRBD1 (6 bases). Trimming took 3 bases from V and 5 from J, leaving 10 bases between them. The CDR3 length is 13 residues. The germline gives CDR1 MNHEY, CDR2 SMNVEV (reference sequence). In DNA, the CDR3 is TGTGCCAGCAGTTTTAACAGGGCGGAGACCCAGTACTTC. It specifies CASSFNRAETQYF.

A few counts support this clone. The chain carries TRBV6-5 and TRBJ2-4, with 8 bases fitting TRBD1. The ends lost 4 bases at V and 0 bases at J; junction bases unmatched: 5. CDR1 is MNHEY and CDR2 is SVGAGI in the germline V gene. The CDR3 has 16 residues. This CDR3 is CASSSDRVEAKNIQYF. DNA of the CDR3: TGTGCCAGCAGTTCGGACAGGGTCGAAGCCAAAAACATTCAGTACTTC.

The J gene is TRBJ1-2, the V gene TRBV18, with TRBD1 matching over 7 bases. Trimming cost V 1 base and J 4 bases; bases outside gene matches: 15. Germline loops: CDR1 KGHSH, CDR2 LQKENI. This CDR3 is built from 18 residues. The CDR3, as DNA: TGTGCCAGCTCACCACGGGCAGGACAGGAAGGCCCGTCCTATGGCTACACCTTC. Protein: CASSPRAGQEGPSYGYTF.

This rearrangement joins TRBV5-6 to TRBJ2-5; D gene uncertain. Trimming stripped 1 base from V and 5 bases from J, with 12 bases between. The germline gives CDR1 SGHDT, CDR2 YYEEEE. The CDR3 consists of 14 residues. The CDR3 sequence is CASSLFWWSETQYF. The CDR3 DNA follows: TGTGCCAGCAGCTTGTTTTGGTGGAGCGAGACCCAGTACTTC.

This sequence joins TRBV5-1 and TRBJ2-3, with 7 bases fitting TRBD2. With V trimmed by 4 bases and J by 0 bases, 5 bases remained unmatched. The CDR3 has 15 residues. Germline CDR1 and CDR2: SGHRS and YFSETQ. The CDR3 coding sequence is TGCGCCAGCAGCCGGGGGGACTCTAGCACAGATACGCAGTATTTT. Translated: CASSRGDSSTDTQYF.

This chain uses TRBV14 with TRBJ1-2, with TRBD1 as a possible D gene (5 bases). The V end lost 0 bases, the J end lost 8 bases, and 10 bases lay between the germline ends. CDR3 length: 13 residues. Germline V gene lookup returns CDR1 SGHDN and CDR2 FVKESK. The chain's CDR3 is CASSQDAGDGYTF. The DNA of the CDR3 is TGTGCCAGCAGCCAAGATGCGGGGGACGGCTACACCTTC. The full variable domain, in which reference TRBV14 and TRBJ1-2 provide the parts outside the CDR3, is EAGVTQFPSHSVIEKGQTVTLRCDPISGHDNLYWYRRVMGKEIKFLLHFVKESKQDESGMPNNRFLAERTGGTYSTLKVQPAELEDSGVYFCASSQDAGDGYTFGSGTRLTVV.